This T cell receptor beta chain is drawn from a study of PD-L1 blockade in urothelial cancer. Germline lookup yields CDR1 SNHLY and CDR2 FYNNEI. The V end lost 8 bases, the J end lost 9 bases, and 17 bases lay between the germline ends. The CDR3 runs 13 residues. Sequencing was performed with immunoSEQ multiplex PCR; in TCRdb, only in-frame clones are kept and a portion is missing. The sample consists of 45,000 to 65,000 clones, over 75% of them appearing once. This TCR came from a man aged 40-50 years with urothelial cancer. This specimen was PBMCs, taken around atezolizumab (anti-PD-L1) treatment. The gene calls are TRBV2 and TRBJ2-1, with a tentative D call TRBD1 (5 bases). CDR3 sequence reads: CASRTTAASEQFF. CDR3 in DNA: TGTGCCAGCCGAACGACAGCCGCGAGTGAGCAGTTCTTC.